Each of the 7 T cell receptor beta chains below was sequenced from the same sample in a study of blood T cell repertoires in COVID-19. Sequenced by immunoSEQ multiplex PCR; TCRdb stores in-frame clones only, minus some. The sample lists 250,000 to 300,000 clones; 75% to 90% were seen once. The sequenced material came from peripheral blood. The origin of the receptors is a man aged 25-40 years with active or convalescent COVID-19.

This chain links TRBV27 with TRBJ1-2, with D possibly matching TRBD1 (5 bases). The CDR3 has 15 amino acids. V was cut by 6 bases and J by 4 bases, with 18 bases left in between. CDR1 is MNHEY, CDR2 SMNVEV, per germline (reference sequence). In DNA form, the CDR3 reads TGTGCCAGCAGCATCGATTCAGGGTTTTTCTATGGCTACACCTTC. Translation gives CASSIDSGFFYGYTF.

This chain joins TRBV5-1 and TRBJ2-1; 7 nucleotides line up with TRBD2. Germline-derived CDR1 and CDR2 are SGHRS and YFSETQ. With 2 bases clipped from V and 5 bases from J, the junction kept 7 bases outside the gene matches. The length of the CDR3 is 15 residues. The CDR3 DNA is TGCGCCAGCAGCTTAAGGCGCGGGGGTAACAATGAGCAGTTCTTC. This gives the protein CASSLRRGGNNEQFF.

A single count supports this clone. This rearrangement joins TRBV9 to TRBJ2-3, with 10 bases identical to TRBD2. The ends lost 3 bases at V and 3 bases at J; junction bases unmatched: 7. The CDR3 loop spans 16 amino acids. CDR1 and CDR2 (germline): SGDLS, YYNGEE. The CDR3 sequence: CASSATSGQGTDTQYF. The CDR3 DNA is TGTGCCAGCAGCGCGACTAGCGGGCAAGGTACAGATACGCAGTATTTT.

V is TRBV7-3 and J is TRBJ1-1; a possible D gene is TRBD1 (6 bases). The CDR3 extends over 13 amino acids. Germline-derived CDR1 and CDR2 are SGHTA and FQGTGA. V shed 5 bases and J shed 6 bases, with 13 bases lying between them. The CDR3 protein is CASSVQGSAEAFF. CDR3 nucleotides: TGTGCCAGCAGCGTACAGGGTTCGGCTGAAGCTTTCTTT.

This clone came up once. The chain uses TRBV19 and TRBJ2-1; 10 bases are shared with TRBD1. V trimming: 5 bases; J trimming: 8 bases; junction bases outside the gene matches: 6. The CDR3 consists of 14 residues. The germline V gene encodes CDR1 LNHDA and CDR2 SQIVND (reference sequence). The CDR3 sequence: CASSLGTGVDEQFF. CDR3 nucleotide sequence: TGTGCCAGTAGTCTCGGGACAGGGGTGGATGAGCAGTTCTTC.

The sample holds one count of this clone. The rearrangement uses TRBV4-1 and TRBJ1-5, with no clear D. The CDR3 length is 14 residues. V was cut by 1 base and J by 2 bases, with 6 bases left in between. Germline V gene lookup returns CDR1 MGHRA and CDR2 YSYEKL. The CDR3 spells CASSQVGGNQPQHF. The CDR3, as DNA: TGCGCCAGCAGCCAAGTGGGAGGCAATCAGCCCCAGCATTTT.

This clone occurred a few times. The chain joins TRBV7-2 to TRBJ1-5; TRBD1 agrees at 10 bases. This CDR3 is built from 18 residues. Germline V gene lookup returns CDR1 SGHTA and CDR2 FQGNSA. With 0 bases clipped from V and 2 bases from J, the junction kept 7 bases outside the gene matches. The CDR3: CASSLAPRGTGGNQPQHF. CDR3 sequence (DNA): TGTGCCAGCAGCTTAGCCCCGAGGGGGACAGGGGGCAATCAGCCCCAGCATTTT. Drawing the rest from reference TRBV7-2 and TRBJ1-5, the complete variable domain is GAGVSQSPSNKVTEKGKDVELRCDPISGHTALYWYRQSLGQGLEFLIYFQGNSAPDKSGLPSDRFSAERTGGSVSTLTIQRTQQEDSAVYLCASSLAPRGTGGNQPQHFGDGTRLSIL.